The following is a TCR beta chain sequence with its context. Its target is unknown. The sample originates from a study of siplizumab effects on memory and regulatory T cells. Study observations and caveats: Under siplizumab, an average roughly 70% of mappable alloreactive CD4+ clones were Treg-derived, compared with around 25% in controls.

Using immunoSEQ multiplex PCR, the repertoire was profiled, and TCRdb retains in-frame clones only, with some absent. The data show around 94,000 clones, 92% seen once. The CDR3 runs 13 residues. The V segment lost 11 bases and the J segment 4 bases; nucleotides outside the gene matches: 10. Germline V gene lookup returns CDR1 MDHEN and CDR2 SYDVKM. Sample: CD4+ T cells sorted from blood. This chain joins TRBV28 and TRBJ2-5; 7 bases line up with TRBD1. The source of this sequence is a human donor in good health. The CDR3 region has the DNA TGTGCCTCACACAACAGGGGTGGAGAGACCCAGTACTTC. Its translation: CASHNRGGETQYF. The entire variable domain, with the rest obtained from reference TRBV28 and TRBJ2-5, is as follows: DVKVTQSSRYLVKRTGEKVFLECVQDMDHENMFWYRQDPGLGLRLIYFSYDVKMKEKGDIPEGYSVSREKKERFSLILESASTNQTSMYLCASHNRGGETQYFGPGTRLLVL.